The 20 T cell receptor beta chains below were found in one sample sequenced in a study of T-cell reconstitution after alpha-beta-depleted transplantation in children. The library targeted TCRbeta and was prepared with unique molecular identifiers. A single record per CDR3 protein comes from TCRdb applying MiXCR to the PCR reads. The sample has around 490,000 distinct CDR3 sequences; 11% are singletons. Source: PBMCs, mostly from graft donor cells, taken 180 days after TCRalphabeta/CD19-depleted stem cell transplant. These receptors were collected from a female patient between 2 and 15 years old who had a stem cell transplant for aplastic anemia, so the T cells may come from the graft donor.

This clonotype appeared a few times. The chain uses TRBV6-2 or TRBV6-3 and TRBJ1-2, with TRBD1 matching over 7 bases. V shed 5 bases, J shed 2 bases, and the junction held 5 bases outside the gene matches. The germline gives CDR1 MNHEY, CDR2 SVGEGT. CDR3 length: 14 residues. The CDR3 DNA sequence: TGTGCCAGCAGTCCGGACAGGCAAAACTATGGCTACACCTTC. It is translated as CASSPDRQNYGYTF.

This clonotype was observed a handful of times. The chain couples TRBV25-1 to TRBJ2-7; the match to TRBD2 covers 7 bases. The CDR3 covers 14 residues. Trimming took 10 bases from V and 0 from J; bases not matched to a gene: 9. The germline V gene has CDR1 MGHDK and CDR2 SYGVNS. In DNA form, the CDR3 reads TGTGCCACCCGAAGGGGCGGGGGCTCCTACGAGCAGTACGTC. It yields the protein CATRRGGGSYEQYV.

The V and J genes are TRBV11-1 and TRBJ2-1; 14 positions match TRBD2. The germline V gene has CDR1 SGHAT and CDR2 FQDESV (reference sequence). With V trimmed by 5 bases and J by 4 bases, 7 bases remained unmatched. CDR3 length equals 17 residues. CDR3 loop: CASSAGLAGGPYNEQFF. CDR3 bases: TGTGCCAGCAGCGCCGGACTAGCGGGAGGTCCATACAATGAGCAGTTCTTC.

V gene TRBV20-1 combines with J gene TRBJ2-6; TRBD2 might be the D (7 bases). CDR3 length: 20 amino acids. Looked up from germline, CDR1 is DFQATT and CDR2 is SNEGSKA (reference sequence). The V end lost 0 bases, the J end lost 2 bases, and 23 bases lay between the germline ends. CDR3: CSARDRDGRRGITGANVLTF. Here the CDR3 DNA reads TGCAGTGCTAGAGATCGAGACGGGAGGAGGGGGATTACTGGGGCCAACGTCCTGACTTTC.

The V and J genes are TRBV20-1 and TRBJ2-4, with 12 bases lining up with TRBD2. The CDR3 sequence is 16 residues long. The germline CDR1 and CDR2 sequences are DFQATT and SNEGSKA (reference sequence). After removal of 3 bases from V and 1 base from J, the junction contained 4 bases not matched to a gene. CDR3 sequence reads: CSARATSGGAKNIQYF. The CDR3 bases are TGCAGTGCTAGGGCTACTAGCGGGGGGGCCAAAAACATTCAGTACTTC.

This clonotype has a count of ten or more. The V and J genes are TRBV3-1 and TRBJ2-2; 8 bases map to TRBD1. The V gene end was trimmed by 0 bases and the J gene end by 4 bases; junction bases not matched to a gene: 4. Per germline, CDR1 LGHDT and CDR2 YNNKEL (reference sequence). This CDR3 contains 16 residues. The CDR3 bases are TGTGCCAGCAGCCAAGATTTCAGGGGGCTCACCGGGGAGCTGTTTTTT. Protein product: CASSQDFRGLTGELFF.

This sequence joins TRBV4-2 and TRBJ2-3, with D unclear. Germline V gives CDR1 LGHNA, CDR2 YNFKEQ. Between the trimmed V and J ends, which lost 1 base and 0 bases, there was a span of 8 bases. The CDR3 consists of 15 residues. This chain's CDR3 is CASSQVETSTDTQYF. DNA for the CDR3: TGTGCCAGCAGCCAAGTTGAGACTAGCACAGATACGCAGTATTTT.

The table lists this clonotype with a few counts. The V and J genes are TRBV7-8 and TRBJ1-2; 10 bases line up with TRBD1. Germline V gene lookup returns CDR1 SGHVS and CDR2 FQNEAQ. Trimming cost V 2 bases and J 8 bases; bases outside gene matches: 8. CDR3 length: 15 amino acids. The CDR3 DNA is TGTGCCAGCAGCTTAAAGCCGGGACAGGGGCACGGCTACACCTTC. Its protein is CASSLKPGQGHGYTF. Together with reference TRBV7-8 and TRBJ1-2, the CDR3 gives the full variable domain: GAGVSQSPRYKVAKRGQDVALRCDPISGHVSLFWYQQALGQGPEFLTYFQNEAQLDKSGLPSDRFFAERPEGSVSTLKIQRTQQEDSAVYLCASSLKPGQGHGYTFGSGTRLTVV.

This clonotype appeared many times. At one end, the junction sequence differs from germline, possibly due to a read error. This chain uses TRBV11-2 with TRBJ2-1, with 7 bases fitting TRBD2. The CDR3 spans 12 residues. Germline V CDR1 and CDR2: SGHAT, FQNNGV. CDR3 amino acids: CASSLAGHEQFF. Written as DNA, the CDR3 is TGCGCCAGCAGCTTAGCGGGCCATGAGCAGTTCTTC.

The chain employs TRBV12-3 or TRBV12-4 and TRBJ2-7, with TRBD1 as a possible D gene (6 bases). CDR3 size: 16 residues. V lost 1 base, J lost 7 bases, and 20 bases lay in between. The CDR3: CASSLGTGRPTGEQYF. The CDR3 nucleotides read TGTGCCAGCAGTTTAGGAACAGGGCGCCCTACAGGTGAGCAGTACTTC.

This clonotype was found a few times. V is TRBV12-3 or TRBV12-4 and J is TRBJ1-1; no reliable D call. The CDR3 runs 14 residues. Trimming removed 3 bases from V and 4 bases from J, with 12 bases in between. The CDR3 protein is CASSFEQSGTEAFF. The CDR3 DNA sequence: TGTGCCAGCAGTTTTGAGCAGTCGGGCACTGAAGCTTTCTTT.

The chain's CDR3 is CASSQDLGVSYNEQFF. In DNA, the CDR3 is TGTGCCAGCAGCCAAGATCTCGGGGTATCCTACAATGAGCAGTTCTTC. This chain joins TRBV3-1 and TRBJ2-1, with D perhaps TRBD2 (5 bases). Per germline, CDR1 LGHDT and CDR2 YNNKEL (reference sequence). The CDR3 runs to 16 residues. V shed 0 bases and J shed 1 base, with 10 bases lying between them.

This clonotype was seen more than once but under ten times. This chain uses TRBV18 with TRBJ2-7, with D perhaps TRBD1 (6 bases). Germline V gene data show CDR1 as KGHSH and CDR2 as LQKENI. The germline V and J ends were trimmed by 2 bases and 0 bases, with 11 bases remaining between them. The CDR3 is 15 amino acids. The CDR3 loop is CASSPRMDSSYEQYF. In DNA form, the CDR3 reads TGTGCCAGCTCACCAAGAATGGACAGCTCCTACGAGCAGTACTTC.

In its sample, this clonotype was seen a few times. The chain couples TRBV4-1 to TRBJ2-4; D assignment may be TRBD1 or TRBD2 (6 bases each). Germline CDR1 is MGHRA and CDR2 is YSYEKL. V was cut by 3 bases and J by 8 bases, with 17 bases left in between. The CDR3 runs 15 residues. The CDR3, as DNA: TGCGCCAGCAGCCATCCCGGGGCAGGGGAGGACATTCAGTACTTC. Translated: CASSHPGAGEDIQYF.

This clonotype was counted a few times. V is TRBV5-1 and J is TRBJ2-1; D is possibly TRBD1 (6 bases). CDR1 is SGHRS and CDR2 is YFSETQ in the germline V gene. The CDR3 covers 16 residues. The V gene lost 0 bases and the J gene lost 0 bases, with 10 bases spanning the gap. The CDR3, as DNA: TGCGCCAGCAGCTTGGAGGGGGACAACTCCTACAATGAGCAGTTCTTC. The encoded protein is CASSLEGDNSYNEQFF.

V and J are TRBV20-1 and TRBJ2-1; 9 nucleotides line up with TRBD2. This CDR3 region has 16 residues. Germline-derived CDR1 and CDR2 are DFQATT and SNEGSKA (reference sequence). Trimming at V came to 1 base and at J to 3 bases, leaving 7 bases not matched to a gene. The CDR3 sequence is CSARARLAANYNEQFF. CDR3 in DNA: TGCAGTGCTAGAGCCCGACTAGCGGCTAACTACAATGAGCAGTTCTTC.

The rearrangement joins TRBV11-2 to TRBJ2-6, with TRBD1 matching 10 bases. This CDR3 is built from 18 residues. The ends lost 5 bases at V and 4 bases at J; junction bases unmatched: 11. Per germline, CDR1 SGHAT and CDR2 FQNNGV. The DNA of the CDR3 is TGTGCCAGCAGCCCGTGGACAGGGGGACAGAGAGGGGCCAACGTCCTGACTTTC. This sequence encodes CASSPWTGGQRGANVLTF.

The chain links TRBV25-1 to TRBJ2-4; a possible D gene is TRBD1 (5 bases). The germline gives CDR1 MGHDK, CDR2 SYGVNS. The CDR3 length is 16 residues. V gave up 1 base and J gave up 1 base, with 11 bases separating them. The CDR3 spells CASSESRVFAKNIQYF. CDR3 DNA sequence: TGTGCCAGCAGTGAATCCAGGGTATTCGCCAAAAACATTCAGTACTTC.

The V gene is TRBV29-1, the J gene TRBJ2-1; 8 nucleotides line up with TRBD1. The CDR3 is made up of 13 amino acids. V gave up 5 bases and J gave up 5 bases; unmatched junction bases: 5. Germline V gives CDR1 SQVTM, CDR2 ANQGSEA. CDR3 nucleotides: TGCAGCGTTTGGACAGGGAGAGACAATGAGCAGTTCTTC. It translates to CSVWTGRDNEQFF.

V gene TRBV7-9 combines with J gene TRBJ2-1, with D tentatively TRBD1 or TRBD2 (5 bases each). CDR3 length: 17 amino acids. CDR1 SEHNR and CDR2 FQNEAQ come from the germline V gene (reference sequence). Trimming removed 4 bases from V and 0 bases from J, with 16 bases in between. The CDR3 region is CASSSPAGASSYNEQFF. CDR3 bases: TGTGCCAGCAGCTCCCCAGCCGGGGCAAGCTCCTACAATGAGCAGTTCTTC. The full variable domain, its missing parts supplied by reference TRBV7-9 and TRBJ2-1, is DTGVSQNPRHKITKRGQNVTFRCDPISEHNRLYWYRQTLGQGPEFLTYFQNEAQLEKSRLLSDRFSAERPKGSFSTLEIQRTEQGDSAMYLCASSSPAGASSYNEQFFGPGTRLTVL.